This T cell receptor beta chain was recorded in a study of T cell responses to AZD1222 COVID-19 vaccine. Sequenced by immunoSEQ multiplex PCR; TCRdb stores in-frame clones only, minus some. This table has around 110,000 clones, 87% appearing once. Regarding the study as a whole: In a largely white British group with more females than males, clonal diversity was possibly underestimated. Seropositive at baseline were only five or six AZD1222 recipients.

On this clone itself: No antigen is known for it.

The J segment lost 6 bases and the V segment lost 2 bases, leaving 11 bases of the junction unmatched. Per germline, CDR1 LGHDT and CDR2 YNNKEL (reference sequence). This CDR3 is 16 amino acids long. The source was peripheral blood, collected on day 0 of AZD1222 vaccination. The V gene is TRBV3-1 (or the pseudogene TRBV3-2), the J gene TRBJ2-3; 7 positions match TRBD2. This receptor was taken from an adult in good health. As DNA, the CDR3 is TGTGCCAGCAGCCAACGGGGGGTAGGGGAAAGTGATACGCAGTATTTT. Protein: CASSQRGVGESDTQYF.